This T cell receptor (beta chain) comes out of a study of T cell repertoires in cytomegalovirus infection. Study summary: Public TCR beta signatures marked donors with CMV infection and the matching HLA.

Germline values: CDR1 SGHTA, CDR2 FQGNSA. This CDR3 contains 15 residues. V was clipped by 5 bases and J by 6 bases, with 19 bases between them. TCRdb called the reads again in MiXCR, with one record for every CDR3 protein. The sample includes some 150,000 distinct CDR3 sequences, 23% of them seen just once. Notes on the study in general: Dominant in the ex vivo response were TCR beta clonotypes restricted by HLA-C and specific for CMV.

This clonotype was counted many times. Its specificity is unknown. The chain is built from TRBV7-2 and TRBJ1-1, with D tentatively TRBD1 (5 bases). Material: PBMCs. The source is a human donor in good health (CMV status not recorded). Some clones in this sample may be carry-over from other donors' samples. The CDR3 sequence is CASSGQRRGVSEAFF. The CDR3 region has the DNA TGTGCCAGCAGCGGCCAGAGGAGGGGTGTTTCTGAAGCTTTCTTT.